Below, 5 T cell receptor beta chains from the same sample are listed, as sequenced in a study of cytomegalovirus exposure and HLA in healthy donors. It was with 60 Vbeta and 13 Jbeta primers that the PCR ran. TCRdb's table, derived via immunoSEQ multiplex PCR, lists solely in-frame clones and lacks some. In the table there are more than 95,000 clones, around three quarters of which are singletons. Sequenced: PBMCs. These receptors came from a woman in her thirties or forties in good health and CMV-seronegative.

This clone was picked up one time. The chain has TRBV5-1 and TRBJ2-7; perhaps TRBD1 as D (6 bases). The V and J ends lost 4 bases and 5 bases respectively, with 16 bases between them. Germline V gives CDR1 SGHRS, CDR2 YFSETQ. This CDR3 region has 14 residues. In nucleotides, the CDR3 is TGCGCCAGCAGCGAGTATTGGGGGCCCAACGAGCAGTACTTC. The encoded protein is CASSEYWGPNEQYF.

This clone was observed a few times. The chain carries TRBV27 and TRBJ1-6; D is possibly TRBD1 (6 bases). Germline values: CDR1 MNHEY, CDR2 SMNVEV (reference sequence). The V and J ends lost 4 bases and 10 bases respectively, with 14 bases between them. This CDR3 contains 14 residues. The CDR3 region has the DNA TGTGCCAGCAGTTCTACAGGGTTGTGGTCACCCCTCCACTTT. Its translation is CASSSTGLWSPLHF.

The chain joins TRBV27 to TRBJ1-6; 9 bases are shared with TRBD1. Trimming took 3 bases from V and 14 from J; bases not matched to a gene: 17. This CDR3 region has 17 residues. Germline V lookup: CDR1 MNHEY, CDR2 SMNVEV (reference sequence). The CDR3 DNA is TGTGCCAGCAGTTTGGCGGACAGGGGTACTTTGCGCTTATCCCTCCACTTT. Translating gives CASSLADRGTLRLSLHF.

The rearrangement joins TRBV5-6 to TRBJ2-5; D is possibly TRBD1 (6 bases). Germline V gene lookup returns CDR1 SGHDT and CDR2 YYEEEE. CDR3 size: 15 residues. V lost 2 bases, J lost 3 bases, and 14 bases lay in between. The CDR3 reads CASSLSRQAKETQYF. The CDR3, as DNA: TGTGCCAGCAGCTTATCTAGACAGGCGAAAGAGACCCAGTACTTC.

CDR3 coding DNA: TGTGCCAGCAGCCCTTGGACAGAAAACCACCCTAAAGAAGCTTTCTTT. Its protein is CASSPWTENHPKEAFF. The chain carries TRBV7-2 and TRBJ1-1, with D possibly TRBD1 on 6 matching bases. Per the germline V gene, CDR1 is SGHTA and CDR2 is FQGNSA. The CDR3 is 16 residues long. The ends were cut back, 5 bases at V and 8 bases at J, with 24 bases in the middle.